This T cell receptor (beta chain) came from a study of blood T cell repertoires in COVID-19. Participant-given clinical history determined each cohort assignment. The protocol was immunoSEQ multiplex PCR, while the TCRdb copy is restricted to in-frame clones and leaves out a portion. In the table there are approximately 290,000 clones, around 87% of which are singletons. This CDR3 spans 17 amino acids. With 5 bases clipped from V and 2 bases from J, the junction kept 12 bases outside the gene matches. CDR1 and CDR2 from the germline V gene are MNHEY and SMNVEV (reference sequence). Specimen: PBMCs or T cells enriched from blood (not recorded which). The sequence was collected from a woman younger than 35 with acute COVID-19. This chain links TRBV27 with TRBJ1-5; 7 nucleotides match TRBD1. CDR3 in DNA: TGTGCCAGCAGTAGAATAAGCGACAGGGTTGGCAATCAGCCCCAGCATTTT. This translates into CASSRISDRVGNQPQHF.